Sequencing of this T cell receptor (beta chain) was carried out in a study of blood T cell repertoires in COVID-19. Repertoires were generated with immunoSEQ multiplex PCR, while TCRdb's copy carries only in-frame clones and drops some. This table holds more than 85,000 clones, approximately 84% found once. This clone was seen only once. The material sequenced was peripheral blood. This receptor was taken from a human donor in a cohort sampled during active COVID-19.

In DNA, the CDR3 is TGTGCCAGCAGTTTCTCCGGACTAGCGGGAGGATCCTACAATGAGCAGTTCTTC. Translated: CASSFSGLAGGSYNEQFF. The V gene is TRBV28, the J gene TRBJ2-1; TRBD2 aligns across 14 bases. Trimming took 3 bases from V and 1 from J; bases not matched to a gene: 5. Germline V gives CDR1 MDHEN, CDR2 SYDVKM. The CDR3 consists of 18 residues.